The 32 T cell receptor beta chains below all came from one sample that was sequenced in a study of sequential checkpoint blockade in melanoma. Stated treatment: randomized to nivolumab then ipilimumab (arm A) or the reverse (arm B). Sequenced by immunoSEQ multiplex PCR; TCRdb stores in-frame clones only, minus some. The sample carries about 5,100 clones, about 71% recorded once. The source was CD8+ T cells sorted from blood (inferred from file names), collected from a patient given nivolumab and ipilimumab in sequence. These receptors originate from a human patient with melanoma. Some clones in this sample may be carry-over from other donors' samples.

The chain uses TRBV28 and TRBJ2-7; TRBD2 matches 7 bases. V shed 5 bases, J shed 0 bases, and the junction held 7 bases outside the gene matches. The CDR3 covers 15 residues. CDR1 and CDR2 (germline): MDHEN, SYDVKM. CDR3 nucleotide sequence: TGTGCCAGCAGTCCCGGACGCGGGAGCTCCTACGAGCAGTACTTC. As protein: CASSPGRGSSYEQYF.

The CDR3, as DNA: TGTGCCAGTAGTATACCCCGACAGGGGGCTAACTATGGCTACACCTTC. Its protein is CASSIPRQGANYGYTF. V usage is TRBV19 and J usage is TRBJ1-2; 9 bases fit TRBD1. In germline, CDR1 is LNHDA, CDR2 SQIVND (reference sequence). V gave up 2 bases and J gave up 0 bases; unmatched junction bases: 4. The CDR3 is 16 residues long.

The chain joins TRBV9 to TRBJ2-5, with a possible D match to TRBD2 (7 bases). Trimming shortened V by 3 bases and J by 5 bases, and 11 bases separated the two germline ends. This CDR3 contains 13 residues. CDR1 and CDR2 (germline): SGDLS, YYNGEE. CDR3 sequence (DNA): TGTGCCAGCAGCGCGGGGGGCCGCGAGACCCAGTACTTC. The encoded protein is CASSAGGRETQYF.

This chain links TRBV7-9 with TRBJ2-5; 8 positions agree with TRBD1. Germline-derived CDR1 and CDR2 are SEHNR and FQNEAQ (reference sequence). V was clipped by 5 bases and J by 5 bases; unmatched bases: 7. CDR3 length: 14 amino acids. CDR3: CASSRQGAQETQYF. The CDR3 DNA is TGTGCCAGCAGCCGCCAGGGGGCGCAGGAGACCCAGTACTTC.

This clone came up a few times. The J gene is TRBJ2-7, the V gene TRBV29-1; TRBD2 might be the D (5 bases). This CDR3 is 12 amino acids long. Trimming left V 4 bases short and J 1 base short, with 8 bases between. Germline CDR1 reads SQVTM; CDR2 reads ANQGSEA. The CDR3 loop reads CSVVSGSYEQYF. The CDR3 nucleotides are TGCAGCGTTGTAAGCGGATCCTACGAGCAGTACTTC.

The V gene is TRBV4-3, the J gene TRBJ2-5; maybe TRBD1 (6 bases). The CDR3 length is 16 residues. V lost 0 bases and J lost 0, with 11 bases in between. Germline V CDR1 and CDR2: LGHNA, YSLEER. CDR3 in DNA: TGCGCCAGCAGCCAAGATTTGAGGGGGTACCAAGAGACCCAGTACTTC. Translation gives CASSQDLRGYQETQYF.

The CDR3 reads CASSLFGTDKNIQYF. In DNA form, the CDR3 reads TGTGCCAGCAGCTTGTTCGGGACAGACAAAAACATTCAGTACTTC. The genes are TRBV5-4 and TRBJ2-4; TRBD1 agrees at 7 bases. The CDR3 loop spans 15 amino acids. Germline trimming cut 1 base from V and 3 bases from J; bases unmatched to any gene: 4. CDR1 is SGHNT, CDR2 YYREEE, per germline (reference sequence).

DNA of the CDR3: TGTGCCAGCAGCCCCTCGGGAGGACAGGGCGTTAGATATGGCTACACCTTC. Amino acid sequence: CASSPSGGQGVRYGYTF. V and J are TRBV5-8 and TRBJ1-2, with 8 bases lining up with TRBD1. V gave up 4 bases and J gave up 5 bases; unmatched junction bases: 16. The CDR3 totals 17 residues. Germline assignment: CDR1 SGHTS and CDR2 YDEGEE.

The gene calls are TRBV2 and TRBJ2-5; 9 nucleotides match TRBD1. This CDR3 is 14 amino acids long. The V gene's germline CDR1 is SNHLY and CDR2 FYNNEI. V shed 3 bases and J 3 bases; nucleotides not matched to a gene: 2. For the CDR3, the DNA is TGTGCCAGCAGTGACTGGACAGGGGAAGAGACCCAGTACTTC. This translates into CASSDWTGEETQYF.

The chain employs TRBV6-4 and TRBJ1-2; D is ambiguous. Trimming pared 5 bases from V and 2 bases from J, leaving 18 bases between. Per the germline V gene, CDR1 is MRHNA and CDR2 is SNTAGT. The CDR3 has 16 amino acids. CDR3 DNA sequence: TGTGCCAGCAGTCCGACACCAGAGATACCAAACTATGGCTACACCTTC. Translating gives CASSPTPEIPNYGYTF.

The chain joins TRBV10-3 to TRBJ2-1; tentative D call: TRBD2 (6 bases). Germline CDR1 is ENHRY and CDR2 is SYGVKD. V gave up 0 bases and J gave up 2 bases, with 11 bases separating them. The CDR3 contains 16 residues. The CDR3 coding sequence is TGTGCCATCAGTGAGTCGATGGCGGGAACCTACAATGAGCAGTTCTTC. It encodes CAISESMAGTYNEQFF.

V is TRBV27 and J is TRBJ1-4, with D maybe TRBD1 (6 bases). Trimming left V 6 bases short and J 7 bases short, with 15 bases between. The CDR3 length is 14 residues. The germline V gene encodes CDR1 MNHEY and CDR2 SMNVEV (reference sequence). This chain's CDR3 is CASRIQGSSEKLFF. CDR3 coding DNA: TGTGCCAGCAGGATACAGGGCTCGAGTGAAAAACTGTTTTTT. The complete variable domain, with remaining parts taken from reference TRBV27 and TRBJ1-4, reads EAQVTQNPRYLITVTGKKLTVTCSQNMNHEYMSWYRQDPGLGLRQIYYSMNVEVTDKGDVPEGYKVSRKEKRNFPLILESPSPNQTSLYFCASRIQGSSEKLFFGSGTQLSVL.

CDR3 region: CASRTVGNQPQHF. CDR3 nucleotides: TGTGCCAGCCGGACAGTTGGCAATCAGCCCCAGCATTTT. The V gene is TRBV28, the J gene TRBJ1-5, with TRBD1 as a possible D gene (6 bases). V lost 8 bases to trimming and J lost 2 bases, with 10 bases between them. The germline CDR1 and CDR2 sequences are MDHEN and SYDVKM. The CDR3 runs 13 residues.

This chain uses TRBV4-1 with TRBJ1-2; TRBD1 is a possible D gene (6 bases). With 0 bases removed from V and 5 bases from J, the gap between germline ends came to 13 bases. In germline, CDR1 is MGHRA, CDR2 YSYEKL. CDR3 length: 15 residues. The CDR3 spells CASSQEVSQGYGYTF. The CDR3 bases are TGCGCCAGCAGCCAAGAAGTTTCACAGGGTTATGGCTACACCTTC.

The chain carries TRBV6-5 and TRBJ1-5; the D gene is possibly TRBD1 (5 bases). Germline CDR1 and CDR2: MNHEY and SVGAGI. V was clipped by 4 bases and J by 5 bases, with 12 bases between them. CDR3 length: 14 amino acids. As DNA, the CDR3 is TGTGCCAGCAGTTCCGGGACTCGAGATCAGCCCCAGCATTTT. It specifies CASSSGTRDQPQHF.

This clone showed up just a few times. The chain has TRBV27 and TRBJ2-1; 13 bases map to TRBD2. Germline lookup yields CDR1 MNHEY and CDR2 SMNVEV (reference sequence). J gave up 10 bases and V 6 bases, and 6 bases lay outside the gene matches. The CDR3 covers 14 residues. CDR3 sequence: CASSPGLAGWEQFF. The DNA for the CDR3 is TGTGCCAGCAGCCCGGGACTAGCGGGGTGGGAGCAGTTCTTC.

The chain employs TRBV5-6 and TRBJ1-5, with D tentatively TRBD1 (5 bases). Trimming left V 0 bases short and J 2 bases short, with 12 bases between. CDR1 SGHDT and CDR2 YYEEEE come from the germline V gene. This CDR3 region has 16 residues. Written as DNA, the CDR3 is TGTGCCAGCAGCTTGGCCGGGGGAGTGGGCAATCAGCCCCAGCATTTT. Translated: CASSLAGGVGNQPQHF. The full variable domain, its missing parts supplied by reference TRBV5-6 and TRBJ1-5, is DAGVTQSPTHLIKTRGQQVTLRCSPKSGHDTVSWYQQALGQGPQFIFQYYEEEERQRGNFPDRFSGHQFPNYSSELNVNALLLGDSALYLCASSLAGGVGNQPQHFGDGTRLSIL.

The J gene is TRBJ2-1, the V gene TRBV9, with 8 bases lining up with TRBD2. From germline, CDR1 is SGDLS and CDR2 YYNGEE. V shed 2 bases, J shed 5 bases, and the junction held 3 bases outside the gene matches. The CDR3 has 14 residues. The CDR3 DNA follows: TGTGCCAGCAGCGTGGGACTAGTTGACAATGAGCAGTTCTTC. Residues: CASSVGLVDNEQFF.

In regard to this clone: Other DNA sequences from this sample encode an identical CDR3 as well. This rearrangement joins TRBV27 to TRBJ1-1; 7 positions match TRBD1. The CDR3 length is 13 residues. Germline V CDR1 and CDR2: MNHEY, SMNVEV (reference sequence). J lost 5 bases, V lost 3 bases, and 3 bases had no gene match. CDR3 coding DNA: TGTGCCAGCAGTTTCGGCAGGGGGACTGAAGCTTTCTTT. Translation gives CASSFGRGTEAFF.

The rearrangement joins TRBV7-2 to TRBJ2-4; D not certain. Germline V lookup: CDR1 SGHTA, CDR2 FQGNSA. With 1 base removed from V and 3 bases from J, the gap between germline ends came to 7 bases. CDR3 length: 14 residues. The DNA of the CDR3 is TGTGCCAGCAGCTTAGATGGGCTCAAAAACATTCAGTACTTC. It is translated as CASSLDGLKNIQYF.

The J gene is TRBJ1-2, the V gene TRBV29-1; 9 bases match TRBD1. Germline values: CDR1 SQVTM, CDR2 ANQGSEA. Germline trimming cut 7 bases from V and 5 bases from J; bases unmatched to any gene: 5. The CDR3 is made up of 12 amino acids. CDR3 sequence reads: CSARDREYGYTF. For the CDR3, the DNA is TGCAGCGCCCGGGACAGGGAGTATGGCTACACCTTC.

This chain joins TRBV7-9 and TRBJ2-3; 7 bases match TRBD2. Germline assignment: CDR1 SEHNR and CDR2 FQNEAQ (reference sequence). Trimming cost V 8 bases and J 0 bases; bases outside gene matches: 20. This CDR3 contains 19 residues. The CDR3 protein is CASQGTLANIHISTDTQYF. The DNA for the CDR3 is TGTGCCAGCCAGGGTACACTAGCGAATATACATATAAGCACAGATACGCAGTATTTT.

The DNA of the CDR3 is TGCGCCAGCAGCCCGCAGGGTGGCGAGCAGTACTTC. It codes for CASSPQGGEQYF. The rearrangement joins TRBV4-1 to TRBJ2-7; a weak D match, TRBD1 (5 bases). The CDR3 has 12 residues. Trimming cost V 4 bases and J 6 bases, with 10 bases left between them. Germline CDR1 MGHRA, CDR2 YSYEKL.

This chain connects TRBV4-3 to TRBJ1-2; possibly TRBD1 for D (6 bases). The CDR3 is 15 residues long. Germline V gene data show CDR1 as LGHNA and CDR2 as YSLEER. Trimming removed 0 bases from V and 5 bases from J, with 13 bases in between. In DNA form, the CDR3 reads TGCGCCAGCAGCCAAGAAGTTTCACAGGGTTATGGCTACACCTTC. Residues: CASSQEVSQGYGYTF.

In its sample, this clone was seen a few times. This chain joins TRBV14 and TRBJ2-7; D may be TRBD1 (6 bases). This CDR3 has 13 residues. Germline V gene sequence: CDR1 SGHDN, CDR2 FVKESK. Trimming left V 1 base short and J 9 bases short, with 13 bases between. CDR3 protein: CASSQGGQFMQYF. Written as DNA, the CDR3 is TGTGCCAGCAGCCAAGGGGGGCAATTCATGCAGTACTTC.

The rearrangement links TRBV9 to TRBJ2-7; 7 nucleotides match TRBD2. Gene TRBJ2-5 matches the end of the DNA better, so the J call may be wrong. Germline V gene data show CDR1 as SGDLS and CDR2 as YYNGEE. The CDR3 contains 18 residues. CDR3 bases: TGTGCCAGCAGCGTAGATCGGTGGGAAGCGGGGACCGCAGGGACCCAGTACTTC. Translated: CASSVDRWEAGTAGTQYF.

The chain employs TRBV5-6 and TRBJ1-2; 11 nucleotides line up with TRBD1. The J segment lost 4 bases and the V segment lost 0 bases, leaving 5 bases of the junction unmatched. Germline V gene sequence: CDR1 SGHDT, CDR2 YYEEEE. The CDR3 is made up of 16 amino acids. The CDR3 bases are TGTGCCAGCAGCTTGGCGTGGGACAGGGGGTCCTATGGCTACACCTTC. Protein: CASSLAWDRGSYGYTF.

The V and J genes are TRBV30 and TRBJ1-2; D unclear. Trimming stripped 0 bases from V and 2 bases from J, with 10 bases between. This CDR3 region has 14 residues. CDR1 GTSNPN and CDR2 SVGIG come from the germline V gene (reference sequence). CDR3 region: CAWSVEAPNYGYTF. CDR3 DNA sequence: TGTGCCTGGAGTGTAGAGGCACCCAACTATGGCTACACCTTC.

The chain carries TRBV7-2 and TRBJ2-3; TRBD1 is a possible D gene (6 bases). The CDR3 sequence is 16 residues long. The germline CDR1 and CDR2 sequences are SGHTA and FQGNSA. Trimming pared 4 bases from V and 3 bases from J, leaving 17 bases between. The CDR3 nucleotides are TGTGCCAGCAGCTGGCGATTAGGGGGAGAGACAGATACGCAGTATTTT. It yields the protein CASSWRLGGETDTQYF.

This chain's CDR3 is CASSFRGLGNQPQHF. In DNA, the CDR3 is TGTGCCAGCAGTTTCAGGGGGCTTGGCAATCAGCCCCAGCATTTT. The chain links TRBV6-1 to TRBJ1-5; 8 bases agree with TRBD1. Germline V lookup: CDR1 MNHNS, CDR2 SASEGT. The CDR3 length is 15 residues. Unmatched junction bases numbered 5, after V lost 5 bases and J lost 2 bases.

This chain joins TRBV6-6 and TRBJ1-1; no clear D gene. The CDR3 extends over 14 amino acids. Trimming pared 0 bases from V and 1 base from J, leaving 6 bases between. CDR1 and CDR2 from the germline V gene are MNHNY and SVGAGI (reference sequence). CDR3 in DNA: TGTGCCAGCAGTTACTCGCGACAGAACACTGAAGCTTTCTTT. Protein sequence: CASSYSRQNTEAFF.

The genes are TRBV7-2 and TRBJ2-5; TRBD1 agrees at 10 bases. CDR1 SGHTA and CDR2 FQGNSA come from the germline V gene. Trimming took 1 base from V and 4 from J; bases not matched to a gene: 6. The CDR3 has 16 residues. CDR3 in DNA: TGTGCCAGCAGCTTAGTGACAGGGGGCTATGGAGAGACCCAGTACTTC. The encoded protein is CASSLVTGGYGETQYF.